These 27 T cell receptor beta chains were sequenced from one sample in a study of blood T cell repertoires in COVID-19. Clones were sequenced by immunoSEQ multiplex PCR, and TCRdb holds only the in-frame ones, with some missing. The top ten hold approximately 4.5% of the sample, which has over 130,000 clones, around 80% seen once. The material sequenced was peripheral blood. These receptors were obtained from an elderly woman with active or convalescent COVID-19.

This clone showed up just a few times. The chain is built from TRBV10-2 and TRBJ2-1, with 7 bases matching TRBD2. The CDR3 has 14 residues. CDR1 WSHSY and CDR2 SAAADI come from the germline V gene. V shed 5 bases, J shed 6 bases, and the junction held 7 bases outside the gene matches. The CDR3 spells CASSPPTSINEQFF. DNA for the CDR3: TGCGCCAGCAGTCCCCCGACTAGCATCAATGAGCAGTTCTTC.

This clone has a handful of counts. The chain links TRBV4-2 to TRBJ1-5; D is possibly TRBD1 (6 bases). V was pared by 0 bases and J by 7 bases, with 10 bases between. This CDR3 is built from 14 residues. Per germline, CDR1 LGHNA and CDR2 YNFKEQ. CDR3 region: CASSQDQGRQPQHF. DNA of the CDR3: TGTGCCAGCAGCCAAGACCAGGGGCGCCAGCCCCAGCATTTT.

CDR3: CASSTRGLAGGKAQYF. CDR3 coding DNA: TGTGCCAGCAGTACACGGGGACTAGCGGGGGGAAAGGCGCAGTATTTT. The chain joins TRBV28 to TRBJ2-3; 15 positions match TRBD2. The germline gives CDR1 MDHEN, CDR2 SYDVKM. Unmatched junction bases numbered 10, after V lost 5 bases and J lost 10 bases. This CDR3 spans 16 amino acids.

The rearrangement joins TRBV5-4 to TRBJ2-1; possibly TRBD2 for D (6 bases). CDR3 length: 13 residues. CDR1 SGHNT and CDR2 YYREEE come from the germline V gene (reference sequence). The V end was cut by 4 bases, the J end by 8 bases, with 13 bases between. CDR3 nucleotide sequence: TGTGCCAGCAGCCGGGAGCCTATCTATGAGCAGTTCTTC. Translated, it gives CASSREPIYEQFF.

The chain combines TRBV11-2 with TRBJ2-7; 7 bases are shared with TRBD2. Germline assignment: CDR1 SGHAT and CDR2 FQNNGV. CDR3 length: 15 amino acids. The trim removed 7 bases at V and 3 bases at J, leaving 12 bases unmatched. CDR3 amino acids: CASTKPPAGVYEQYF. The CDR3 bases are TGTGCCAGCACCAAGCCCCCCGCGGGGGTCTACGAGCAGTACTTC.

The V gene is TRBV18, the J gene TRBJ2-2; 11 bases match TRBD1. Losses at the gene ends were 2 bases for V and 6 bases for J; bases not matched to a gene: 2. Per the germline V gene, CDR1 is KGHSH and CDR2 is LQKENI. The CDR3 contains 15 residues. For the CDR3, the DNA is TGTGCCAGCTCACCAAGGACAGGGGGCTCCGGGGAGCTGTTTTTT. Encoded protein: CASSPRTGGSGELFF.

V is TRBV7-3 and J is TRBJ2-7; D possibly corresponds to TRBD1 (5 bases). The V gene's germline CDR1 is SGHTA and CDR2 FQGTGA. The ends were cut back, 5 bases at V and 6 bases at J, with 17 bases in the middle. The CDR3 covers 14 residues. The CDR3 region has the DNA TGTGCCAGCAGCCAGACAGCTACAGGAAGCGAGCAGTACTTC. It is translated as CASSQTATGSEQYF.

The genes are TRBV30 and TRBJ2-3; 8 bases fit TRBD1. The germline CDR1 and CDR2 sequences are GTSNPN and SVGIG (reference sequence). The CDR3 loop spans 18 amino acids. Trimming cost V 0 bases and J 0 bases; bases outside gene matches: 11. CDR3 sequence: CAWSVSLSWTGSTDTQYF. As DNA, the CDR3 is TGTGCCTGGAGTGTATCTTTATCGTGGACAGGGAGCACAGATACGCAGTATTTT.

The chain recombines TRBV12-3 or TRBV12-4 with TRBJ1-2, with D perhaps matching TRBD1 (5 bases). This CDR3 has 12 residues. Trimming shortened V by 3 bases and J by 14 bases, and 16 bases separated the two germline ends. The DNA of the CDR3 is TGTGCCAGCAGTTTGGGGCTGATTGGTTTGACCTTC. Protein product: CASSLGLIGLTF.

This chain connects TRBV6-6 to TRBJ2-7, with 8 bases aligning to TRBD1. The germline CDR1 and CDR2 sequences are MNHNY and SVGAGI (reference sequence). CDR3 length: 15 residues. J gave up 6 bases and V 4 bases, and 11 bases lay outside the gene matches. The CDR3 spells CASSLSDREWGEQYF. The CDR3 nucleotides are TGTGCCAGCAGTTTGTCGGACAGGGAGTGGGGCGAGCAGTACTTC.

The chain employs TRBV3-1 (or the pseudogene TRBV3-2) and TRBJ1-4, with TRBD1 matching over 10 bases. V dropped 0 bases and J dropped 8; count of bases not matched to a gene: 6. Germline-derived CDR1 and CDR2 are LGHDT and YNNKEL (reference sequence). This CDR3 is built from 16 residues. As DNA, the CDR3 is TGTGCCAGCAGCCAAGACCGGGACAGGGGAAACGAAAAACTGTTTTTT. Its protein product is CASSQDRDRGNEKLFF.

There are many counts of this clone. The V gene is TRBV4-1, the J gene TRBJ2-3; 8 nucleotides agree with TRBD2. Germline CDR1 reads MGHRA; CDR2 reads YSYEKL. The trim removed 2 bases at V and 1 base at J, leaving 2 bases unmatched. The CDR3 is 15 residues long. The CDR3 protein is CASSQTAGGTDTQYF. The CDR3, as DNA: TGCGCCAGCAGCCAAACAGCGGGAGGCACAGATACGCAGTATTTT.

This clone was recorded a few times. This CDR3 is CASSPLGSGVVHEQYF. The CDR3 region has the DNA TGTGCCAGCAGCCCCCTCGGATCAGGGGTGGTCCACGAGCAGTACTTC. J is TRBJ2-7 and V is TRBV11-2; tentatively, D is TRBD1 (6 bases). Trimming stripped 5 bases from V and 5 bases from J, with 22 bases between. Per germline, CDR1 SGHAT and CDR2 FQNNGV. The CDR3 is 16 residues long.

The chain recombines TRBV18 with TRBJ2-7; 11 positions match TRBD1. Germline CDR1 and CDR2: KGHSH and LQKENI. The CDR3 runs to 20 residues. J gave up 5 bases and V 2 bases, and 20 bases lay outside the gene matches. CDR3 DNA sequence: TGTGCCAGCTCACCAGGTTTTGATAGGACAGGGGGCGAGTTTTACCACGAGCAGTACTTC. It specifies CASSPGFDRTGGEFYHEQYF.

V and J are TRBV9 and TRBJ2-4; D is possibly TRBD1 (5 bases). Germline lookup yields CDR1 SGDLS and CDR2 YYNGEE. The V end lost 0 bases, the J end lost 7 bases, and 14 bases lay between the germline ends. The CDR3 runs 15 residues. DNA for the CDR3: TGTGCCAGCAGCGTAGGCTCAGGGAAGTGGAACATTCAGTACTTC. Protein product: CASSVGSGKWNIQYF.

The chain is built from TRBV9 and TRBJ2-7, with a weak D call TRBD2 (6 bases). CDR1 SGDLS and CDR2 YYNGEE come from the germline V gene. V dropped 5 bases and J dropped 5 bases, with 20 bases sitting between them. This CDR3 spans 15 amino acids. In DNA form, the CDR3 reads TGTGCCAGCAGTCCTGGAGGGACCTTCCCCCACGAGCAGTACTTC. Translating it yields CASSPGGTFPHEQYF.

This chain's CDR3 is CASSYTDTQYF. The CDR3 nucleotides read TGTGCCAGTAGTTACACAGATACGCAGTATTTT. This rearrangement joins TRBV19 to TRBJ2-3; no definite D call. Germline-derived CDR1 and CDR2 are LNHDA and SQIVND (reference sequence). The V end lost 5 bases, the J end lost 2 bases, and 2 bases lay between the germline ends. CDR3 length: 11 residues.

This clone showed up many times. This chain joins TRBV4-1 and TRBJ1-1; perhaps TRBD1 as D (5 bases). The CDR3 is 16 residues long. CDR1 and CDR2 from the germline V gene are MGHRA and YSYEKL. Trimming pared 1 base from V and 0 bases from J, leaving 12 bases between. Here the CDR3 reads CASSQGQGTMNTEAFF. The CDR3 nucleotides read TGCGCCAGCAGCCAAGGGCAGGGAACCATGAACACTGAAGCTTTCTTT.

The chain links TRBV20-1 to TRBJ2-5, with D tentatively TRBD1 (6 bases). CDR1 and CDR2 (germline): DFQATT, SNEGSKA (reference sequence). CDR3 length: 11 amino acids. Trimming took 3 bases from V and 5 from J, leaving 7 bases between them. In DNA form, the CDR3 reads TGCAGTGCTAGTCAGGGGGAGACCCAGTACTTC. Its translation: CSASQGETQYF.

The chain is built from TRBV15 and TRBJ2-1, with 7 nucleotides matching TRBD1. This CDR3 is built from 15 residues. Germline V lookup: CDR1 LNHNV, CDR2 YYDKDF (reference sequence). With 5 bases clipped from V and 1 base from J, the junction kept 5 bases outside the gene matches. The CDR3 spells CATSVDRDSYNEQFF. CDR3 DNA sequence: TGTGCCACCAGCGTCGACAGGGATTCCTACAATGAGCAGTTCTTC.

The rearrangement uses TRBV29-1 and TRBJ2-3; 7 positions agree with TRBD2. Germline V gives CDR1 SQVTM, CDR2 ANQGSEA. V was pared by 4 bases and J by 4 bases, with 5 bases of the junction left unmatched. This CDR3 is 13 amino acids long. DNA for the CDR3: TGCAGCGTTGGGCGCGGGGGATCAGATACGCAGTATTTT. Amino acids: CSVGRGGSDTQYF.

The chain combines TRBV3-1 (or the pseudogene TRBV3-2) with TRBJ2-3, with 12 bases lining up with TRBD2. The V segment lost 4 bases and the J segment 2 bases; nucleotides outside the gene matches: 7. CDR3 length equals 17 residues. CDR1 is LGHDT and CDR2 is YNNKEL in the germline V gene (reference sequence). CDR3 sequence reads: CASSPYTSGGHTDTQYF. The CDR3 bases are TGTGCCAGCAGCCCCTACACTAGCGGGGGGCACACAGATACGCAGTATTTT.

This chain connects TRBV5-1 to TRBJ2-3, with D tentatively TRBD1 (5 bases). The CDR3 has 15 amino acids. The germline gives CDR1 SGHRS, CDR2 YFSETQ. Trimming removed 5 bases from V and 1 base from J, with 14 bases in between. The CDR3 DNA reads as TGCGCCAGCAGGACCAGGGTGACTCGCACAGATACGCAGTATTTT. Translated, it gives CASRTRVTRTDTQYF. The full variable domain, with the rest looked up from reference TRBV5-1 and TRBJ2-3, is KAGVTQTPRYLIKTRGQQVTLSCSPISGHRSVSWYQQTPGQGLQFLFEYFSETQRNKGNFPGRFSGRQFSNSRSEMNVSTLELGDSALYLCASRTRVTRTDTQYFGPGTRLTVL.

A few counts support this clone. As DNA, the CDR3 is TGTGCCACCAGCAGAGAACAGGGTCGGGAAAAACTGTTTTTT. Translation gives CATSREQGREKLFF. The rearrangement uses TRBV15 and TRBJ1-4; D possibly corresponds to TRBD1 (6 bases). CDR3 length: 14 residues. Germline V gene lookup returns CDR1 LNHNV and CDR2 YYDKDF (reference sequence). Between the trimmed V and J ends, which lost 0 bases and 8 bases, there was a span of 10 bases.

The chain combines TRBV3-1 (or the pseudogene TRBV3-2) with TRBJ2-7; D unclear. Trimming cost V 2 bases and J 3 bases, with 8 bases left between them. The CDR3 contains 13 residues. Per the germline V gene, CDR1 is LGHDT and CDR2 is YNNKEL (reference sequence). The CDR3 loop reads CASSQIGVYEQYF. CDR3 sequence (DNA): TGTGCCAGCAGCCAAATTGGAGTCTACGAGCAGTACTTC.

The CDR3 region has the DNA TGTGCCAGCACGTCCCGGTCGGGGGTCGCACCCCTCCACTTT. It encodes CASTSRSGVAPLHF. This rearrangement joins TRBV27 to TRBJ1-6; possibly TRBD1 for D (5 bases). The CDR3 contains 14 residues. V was shortened by 7 bases and J by 11 bases, with 18 bases between the two germline ends. In germline, CDR1 is MNHEY, CDR2 SMNVEV (reference sequence).

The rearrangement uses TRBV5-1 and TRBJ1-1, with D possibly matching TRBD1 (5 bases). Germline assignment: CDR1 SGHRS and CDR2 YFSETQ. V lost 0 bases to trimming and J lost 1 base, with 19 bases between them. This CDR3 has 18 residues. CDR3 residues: CASSLALIDFGANTEAFF. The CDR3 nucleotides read TGCGCCAGCAGCTTGGCCCTAATAGATTTTGGGGCGAACACTGAAGCTTTCTTT.